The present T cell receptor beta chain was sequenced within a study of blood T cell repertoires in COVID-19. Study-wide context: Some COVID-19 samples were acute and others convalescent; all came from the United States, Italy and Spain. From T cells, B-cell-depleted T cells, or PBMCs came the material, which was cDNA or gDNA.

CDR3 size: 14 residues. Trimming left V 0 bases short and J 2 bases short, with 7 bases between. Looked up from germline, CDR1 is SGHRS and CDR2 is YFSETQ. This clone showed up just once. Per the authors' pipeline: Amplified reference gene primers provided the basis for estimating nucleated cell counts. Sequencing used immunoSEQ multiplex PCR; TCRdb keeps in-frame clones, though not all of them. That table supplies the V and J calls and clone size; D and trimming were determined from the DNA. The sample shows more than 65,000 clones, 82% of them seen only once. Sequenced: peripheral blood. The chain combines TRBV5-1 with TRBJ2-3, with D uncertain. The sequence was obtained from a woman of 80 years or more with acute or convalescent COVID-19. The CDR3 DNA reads TGCGCCAGCAGCTTGGTGATAGACACAGATACGCAGTATTTT. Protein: CASSLVIDTDTQYF.